Each of the 27 T cell receptor beta chains below was sequenced from the same sample in a study of shared clonotypes between healthy human individuals. Libraries were prepared by immunoSEQ multiplex PCR; TCRdb keeps only in-frame clonotypes and omits some of them. This sample has around 700,000 clones, with 92% found just once. Naive CD8 cells, CD45RO-negative and positively selected for CCR7, excluded terminally differentiated effector memory CD45RA+ cells. The material sequenced was naive CD8+ T cells sorted from blood. Receptors were obtained from a man aged 25-45 years in good health.

The chain links TRBV28 to TRBJ2-1, with D possibly TRBD1 on 5 matching bases. Germline values: CDR1 MDHEN, CDR2 SYDVKM. Trimming stripped 6 bases from V and 7 bases from J, with 19 bases between. The CDR3 spans 15 residues. The CDR3 sequence: CASSPAGSTGNEQFF. The CDR3 bases are TGTGCCAGCAGCCCGGCAGGGTCCACCGGGAATGAGCAGTTCTTC.

The rearrangement uses TRBV13 and TRBJ2-7, with 7 bases identical to TRBD2. CDR1 PRHDT and CDR2 FYEKMQ come from the germline V gene (reference sequence). This CDR3 region has 14 residues. With V trimmed by 2 bases and J by 4 bases, 5 bases remained unmatched. Written as DNA, the CDR3 is TGTGCCAGCAGCTTAAGGCTAGCGGATTACGAGCAGTACTTC. Amino acids: CASSLRLADYEQYF.

V gene TRBV28 combines with J gene TRBJ2-3, with D perhaps matching TRBD2 (5 bases). This CDR3 spans 13 amino acids. V lost 3 bases, J lost 3 bases, and 7 bases lay in between. Germline CDR1 is MDHEN and CDR2 is SYDVKM. CDR3 sequence: CASSFEGTDTQYF. Here the CDR3 DNA reads TGTGCCAGCAGTTTTGAGGGTACAGATACGCAGTATTTT.

The chain carries TRBV29-1 and TRBJ2-3, with D perhaps matching TRBD1 (7 bases). There are 14 residues in the CDR3. Per germline, CDR1 SQVTM and CDR2 ANQGSEA. CDR3 in amino acids: CSTRQGGRTDTQYF. DNA for the CDR3: TGCAGTACAAGACAGGGAGGTCGCACAGATACGCAGTATTTT.

The genes are TRBV15 and TRBJ2-1; D is possibly TRBD2 (5 bases). The CDR3 contains 15 residues. V was trimmed by 6 bases and J by 8 bases, leaving 20 bases between them. The germline V gene encodes CDR1 LNHNV and CDR2 YYDKDF (reference sequence). CDR3 sequence (DNA): TGTGCCACCAGATTCTTACGGGGAACGAGCGATGAGCAGTTCTTC. This sequence encodes CATRFLRGTSDEQFF.

The gene calls are TRBV10-2 and TRBJ2-5; TRBD1 agrees at 8 bases. The junction had 9 bases not matched to a gene; V was cut back by 2 bases and J by 1 base. Germline assignment: CDR1 WSHSY and CDR2 SAAADI. The CDR3 has 17 residues. The CDR3 loop reads CASSEPGQGLTQETQYF. The DNA for the CDR3 is TGCGCCAGCAGTGAGCCAGGACAGGGTTTGACCCAAGAGACCCAGTACTTC.

This clone was counted a single time. The rearrangement joins TRBV27 to TRBJ1-1, with D maybe TRBD1 (6 bases). Trimming removed 8 bases at V and 5 bases at J, with 15 bases between. Germline V gives CDR1 MNHEY, CDR2 SMNVEV (reference sequence). This CDR3 comprises 13 residues. CDR3 protein: CASSSGGRTEAFF. The DNA for the CDR3 is TGTGCCAGCTCTTCCGGGGGGCGAACTGAAGCTTTCTTT.

The V gene is TRBV4-1, the J gene TRBJ2-7; D not resolved. Germline CDR1 and CDR2: MGHRA and YSYEKL. Trimming pared 4 bases from V and 0 bases from J, leaving 16 bases between. The CDR3 covers 16 residues. The CDR3 here is CASSLRGDPSSYEQYF. The CDR3 bases are TGCGCCAGCAGCCTCCGTGGTGATCCTAGCTCCTACGAGCAGTACTTC.

The chain joins TRBV19 to TRBJ2-7; TRBD2 agrees at 8 bases. Germline CDR1 LNHDA, CDR2 SQIVND (reference sequence). V dropped 3 bases and J dropped 4; count of bases not matched to a gene: 8. The CDR3 is made up of 15 amino acids. CDR3 DNA sequence: TGTGCCAGTAGTATGGGTACTAGCGGACTTTACGAGCAGTACTTC. This codes for CASSMGTSGLYEQYF.

A note on this clone: Different DNA sequences within this sample yield the same CDR3. The chain employs TRBV18 and TRBJ2-3; 9 bases agree with TRBD1. The V segment lost 3 bases and the J segment 1 base; nucleotides outside the gene matches: 2. Germline V gene sequence: CDR1 KGHSH, CDR2 LQKENI. The CDR3 totals 15 residues. The CDR3: CASSPRDRGTDTQYF. CDR3 bases: TGTGCCAGCTCACCGAGGGACAGGGGCACAGATACGCAGTATTTT.

The V and J genes are TRBV5-8 and TRBJ2-2; the D gene is possibly TRBD1 (6 bases). V was trimmed by 3 bases and J by 6 bases, leaving 12 bases between them. This CDR3 spans 14 amino acids. Looked up from germline, CDR1 is SGHTS and CDR2 is YDEGEE. The CDR3 protein is CASSYTGLAGELFF. The CDR3 DNA reads as TGTGCCAGCAGCTATACAGGGTTAGCCGGGGAGCTGTTTTTT. The full variable domain, its missing parts supplied by reference TRBV5-8 and TRBJ2-2, is EAGVTQSPTHLIKTRGQQATLRCSPISGHTSVYWYQQALGLGLQFLLWYDEGEERNRGNFPPRFSGRQFPNYSSELNVNALELEDSALYLCASSYTGLAGELFFGEGSRLTVL.

V usage is TRBV30 and J usage is TRBJ1-5; D gene unclear. Germline V gives CDR1 GTSNPN, CDR2 SVGIG (reference sequence). V was clipped by 1 base and J by 0 bases, with 13 bases between them. The CDR3 runs to 16 residues. In DNA, the CDR3 is TGTGCCTGGAGTGGGTCCGAGTTGAGTAGCAATCAGCCCCAGCATTTT. It translates to CAWSGSELSSNQPQHF.

This clone was recorded a few times. The chain links TRBV7-9 to TRBJ2-1, with 9 nucleotides matching TRBD2. This CDR3 is 16 amino acids long. The germline gives CDR1 SEHNR, CDR2 FQNEAQ (reference sequence). J was trimmed by 5 bases and V by 4 bases; bases with no gene match: 9. Here the CDR3 DNA reads TGTGCCAGCAGCTCTAGCGGGAAAATACCCGACAATGAGCAGTTCTTC. This translates into CASSSSGKIPDNEQFF.

This clone was found a few times. The chain is built from TRBV5-1 and TRBJ2-7, with 8 bases aligning to TRBD2. The CDR3 extends over 15 amino acids. The V and J ends lost 4 bases and 5 bases, in that order; junction bases with no gene match: 11. In germline, CDR1 is SGHRS, CDR2 YFSETQ. The CDR3 nucleotides read TGCGCCAGCAGCCAGGGCGGGGGGAACCCCCACGAGCAGTACTTC. Amino acid sequence: CASSQGGGNPHEQYF.

The chain couples TRBV19 to TRBJ2-7; D is ambiguous. This CDR3 region has 13 residues. V lost 1 base to trimming and J lost 3 bases, with 7 bases between them. Germline V gives CDR1 LNHDA, CDR2 SQIVND (reference sequence). CDR3 coding DNA: TGTGCCAGTAGTATAGGTTCCCACTACGAGCAGTACTTC. Translated, it gives CASSIGSHYEQYF.

With respect to this clone: Other DNA sequences within the sample encode an identical CDR3. The gene calls are TRBV7-9 and TRBJ2-7; D possibly uses TRBD1 or TRBD2 (5 bases each). The CDR3 spans 14 residues. Germline V CDR1 and CDR2: SEHNR, FQNEAQ (reference sequence). V lost 2 bases to trimming and J lost 7 bases, with 15 bases between them. The CDR3 DNA reads as TGTGCCAGCAGCTTAACAAGCGGCTCAGGGGAGCAGTACTTC. This translates into CASSLTSGSGEQYF.

The CDR3 loop reads CASSWVGRPSYNEQFF. The CDR3 coding sequence is TGTGCCAGCAGCTGGGTGGGGAGGCCTTCCTACAATGAGCAGTTCTTC. V usage is TRBV11-2 and J usage is TRBJ2-1; tentatively, D is TRBD2 (6 bases). There are 16 residues in the CDR3. The ends were cut back, 4 bases at V and 1 base at J, with 14 bases in the middle. In germline, CDR1 is SGHAT, CDR2 FQNNGV.

This chain connects TRBV4-1 to TRBJ1-2; no clear D. V gave up 5 bases and J gave up 10 bases, with 23 bases separating them. Germline values: CDR1 MGHRA, CDR2 YSYEKL. The CDR3 spans 15 residues. The CDR3 nucleotides are TGCGCCAGCAGCACTCACACGACCTATAATTTTGTCTACACCTTC. It encodes CASSTHTTYNFVYTF.

This chain uses TRBV29-1 with TRBJ2-3; D might be TRBD1 (7 bases). Between the trimmed V and J ends, which lost 6 bases and 3 bases, there was a span of 22 bases. Germline V CDR1 and CDR2: SQVTM, ANQGSEA. The CDR3 consists of 16 residues. CDR3 DNA: TGCAGCGTCATGAAGCCCCAGGGGGGAGCAACAGATACGCAGTATTTT. Translation gives CSVMKPQGGATDTQYF.

This clone is a singleton in its sample. The V call is TRBV6-6, the J call TRBJ2-1, with 7 bases aligning to TRBD2. The CDR3 length is 14 residues. V was pared by 7 bases and J by 4 bases, with 7 bases of the junction left unmatched. Germline values: CDR1 MNHNY, CDR2 SVGAGI (reference sequence). In nucleotides, the CDR3 is TGTGCCAGCACTTTACTAGCGTCTTACAATGAGCAGTTCTTC. It codes for CASTLLASYNEQFF.

V is TRBV11-2 and J is TRBJ2-3; no definite D call. This CDR3 has 14 residues. Germline loops: CDR1 SGHAT, CDR2 FQNNGV. Trimming took 3 bases from V and 5 from J, leaving 12 bases between them. The CDR3 DNA reads TGTGCCAGCAGCTTGGCTCATTTTGAAGATACGCAGTATTTT. It specifies CASSLAHFEDTQYF.

The chain is built from TRBV11-3 and TRBJ2-1; 9 bases map to TRBD2. The CDR3 is 16 residues long. V trimming: 2 bases; J trimming: 6 bases; junction bases outside the gene matches: 8. Germline V gene sequence: CDR1 SGHNT, CDR2 YENEEA. The CDR3 DNA sequence: TGTGCCAGCAGCTTACCTTTAGCGGGAGAGGGCAATGAGCAGTTCTTC. This codes for CASSLPLAGEGNEQFF. Looking up the rest from reference TRBV11-3 and TRBJ2-1 gives the full variable domain: EAGVVQSPRYKIIEKKQPVAFWCNPISGHNTLYWYLQNLGQGPELLIRYENEEAVDDSQLPKDRFSAERLKGVDSTLKIQPAELGDSAVYLCASSLPLAGEGNEQFFGPGTRLTVL.

This rearrangement joins TRBV7-9 to TRBJ2-7; 14 bases align to TRBD2. Germline V CDR1 and CDR2: SEHNR, FQNEAQ (reference sequence). V trimming: 5 bases; J trimming: 4 bases; junction bases outside the gene matches: 10. This CDR3 contains 17 residues. The CDR3 here is CASSPRTSGRIFYEQYF. In DNA, the CDR3 is TGTGCCAGCAGCCCCCGGACTAGCGGGAGGATCTTTTACGAGCAGTACTTC.

The chain links TRBV18 to TRBJ1-6, with TRBD1 matching over 10 bases. The CDR3 loop spans 15 amino acids. The germline V gene has CDR1 KGHSH and CDR2 LQKENI. The ends lost 8 bases at V and 8 bases at J; junction bases unmatched: 9. The CDR3, as DNA: TGTGCCAGCACCGGACTTGGACAGGGGGATTCACCCCTCCACTTT. Its protein is CASTGLGQGDSPLHF.

The chain couples TRBV4-3 to TRBJ1-1; 8 nucleotides align to TRBD1. Germline-derived CDR1 and CDR2 are LGHNA and YSLEER. J gave up 7 bases and V 6 bases, and 10 bases lay outside the gene matches. The CDR3 covers 14 residues. In DNA form, the CDR3 reads TGCGCCAGCAGGGAAGACAGGGGATCGGGTGAAGCTTTCTTT. Its translation is CASREDRGSGEAFF.

CDR3 in amino acids: CASSPQGLAGVLLDTQYF. In DNA, the CDR3 is TGTGCCAGCAGCCCCCAGGGGCTAGCGGGAGTACTTCTCGATACGCAGTATTTT. The V and J genes are TRBV14 and TRBJ2-3; 10 bases map to TRBD2. Germline CDR1 and CDR2: SGHDN and FVKESK. V shed 4 bases and J 6 bases; nucleotides not matched to a gene: 16. This CDR3 region has 18 residues.

The chain links TRBV29-1 to TRBJ1-1, with D perhaps matching TRBD1 (6 bases). Trimming took off 7 bases at V and 1 base at J, with 16 bases between the two ends. CDR1 and CDR2 from the germline V gene are SQVTM and ANQGSEA. The CDR3 has 14 amino acids. The CDR3 here is CSAHALQGNTEAFF. The CDR3 DNA sequence: TGCAGCGCCCACGCCTTACAGGGGAACACTGAAGCTTTCTTT.